The clone carrying this TCR beta chain was seen a few times. The antigen remains undetermined. The data belong to a study of beta chain features in type 1 diabetes. Every single donor gave one heparinised blood draw, and these averaged approximately 120 mL. Regarding the study as a whole: The similarity of naive, central memory and Treg TCRB repertoires appeared greater among patients than among healthy donors.

cDNA synthesis used the whole RNA isolate, giving expressed TCRB sequences. Sequencing was performed with immunoSEQ multiplex PCR; in TCRdb, only in-frame clones are kept and a portion is missing. The data hold about 40,000 clones, with over 45% observed a single time. This TCR was sampled from a woman younger than 35 in good health. Sample: central memory CD4+ T cells from blood.

The CDR3 DNA is TGTGCCAGTAACGGGGGTGGTAATTCACCCCTCCACTTT. The encoded protein is CASNGGGNSPLHF. The J gene is TRBJ1-6, the V gene TRBV28, with D tentatively TRBD1 (5 bases). The CDR3 spans 13 residues. Germline CDR1 and CDR2: MDHEN and SYDVKM. V lost 9 bases, J lost 6 bases, and 12 bases lay in between.